This T cell receptor beta chain comes out of a study of blood T cell repertoires in COVID-19. Study details: Acute-phase and convalescent COVID-19 samples originated in the United States, Italy and Spain.

CDR3 length: 15 amino acids. CDR1 and CDR2 from the germline V gene are SGHTA and FQGTGA. V was shortened by 2 bases and J by 1 base, with 10 bases between the two germline ends. Methods used by the authors: Amplification from reference gene primers served as the basis for estimated nucleated cell counts. Assay used: immunoSEQ multiplex PCR; TCRdb lists only in-frame clones, some missing. V and J calls and clone size are copied from that table; D and trimming were computed from the DNA. This table holds 400,000 to 450,000 clones, more than 80% found once. The chain employs TRBV7-3 and TRBJ2-3, with a possible D match to TRBD2 (5 bases). The receptor was derived from a young man who had recovered from COVID-19. Sample: PBMCs or T cells enriched from blood (not recorded which). The CDR3 nucleotides are TGTGCCAGCAGCTTAGACGGACTCGGCACAGATACGCAGTATTTT. It specifies CASSLDGLGTDTQYF.